This T cell receptor (beta chain) was recorded in a study of blood T cell repertoires in COVID-19. The authors' processing: Cell counts per sample came from amplifying reference gene primers. Using immunoSEQ multiplex PCR, the repertoire was profiled, and TCRdb retains in-frame clones only, with some absent. V and J calls and clone size are given by that table; D and trimming were obtained from the DNA. The sample records over 150,000 clones, over 70% being singletons. Germline loops: CDR1 GTSNPN, CDR2 SVGIG (reference sequence). Unmatched junction bases numbered 4, after V lost 3 bases and J lost 0 bases. This CDR3 spans 14 amino acids. This clone was observed once.

This chain uses TRBV30 with TRBJ1-1; 7 nucleotides align to TRBD1. This clonotype was sampled from a woman in her 70s who had recovered from COVID-19. Sample: peripheral blood. The CDR3 region is CAWRWTGLNTEAFF. CDR3 DNA: TGTGCCTGGAGGTGGACAGGACTGAACACTGAAGCTTTCTTT.